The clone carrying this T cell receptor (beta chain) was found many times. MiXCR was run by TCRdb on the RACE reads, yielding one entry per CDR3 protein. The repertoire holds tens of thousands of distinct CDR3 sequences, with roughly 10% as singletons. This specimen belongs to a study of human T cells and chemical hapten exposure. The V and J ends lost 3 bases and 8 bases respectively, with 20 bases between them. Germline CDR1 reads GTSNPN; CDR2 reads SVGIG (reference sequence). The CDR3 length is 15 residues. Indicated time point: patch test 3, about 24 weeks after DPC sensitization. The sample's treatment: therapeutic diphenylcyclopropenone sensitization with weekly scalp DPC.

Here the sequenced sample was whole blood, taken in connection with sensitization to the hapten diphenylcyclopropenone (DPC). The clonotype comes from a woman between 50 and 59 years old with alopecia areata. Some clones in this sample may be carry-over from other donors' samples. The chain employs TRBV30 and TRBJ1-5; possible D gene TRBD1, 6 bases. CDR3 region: CAWSLRGGLQKPQHF. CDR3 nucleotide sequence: TGTGCCTGGAGCCTTAGAGGGGGTCTTCAGAAGCCCCAGCATTTT.